The 6 T cell receptor beta chains below all came from one sample that was sequenced in a study of persistence of HIV-infected CD4 T cells. No cognate antigen is known for these TCRs. The immunoSEQ assay was version 4, run in survey mode. Data came from immunoSEQ multiplex PCR; TCRdb stores just in-frame clones and leaves some out. In the table there are under 20,000 clones, 65% of which are singletons. The stimulus was an HIV-1 Gag 15-mer peptide pool, 1 ug/peptide/mL. CD4+ T cells upregulating both CD40 ligand and CD69 were sorted as responding cells. Sequenced material: CD4+ T cells sorted from PBMCs after roughly 17-hour stimulation, taken from a patient who received antiretroviral therapy. These receptors were collected from an adult woman with HIV who was CMV-seropositive.

The chain employs TRBV10-1 and TRBJ2-2, with 9 bases matching TRBD2. Germline CDR1 WNHNN, CDR2 SYGVQD (reference sequence). V was clipped by 7 bases and J by 6 bases; unmatched bases: 9. The CDR3 contains 15 residues. The CDR3 is CASTGGLAGAGELFF. The CDR3 nucleotides are TGCGCCAGCACCGGGGGACTAGCTGGTGCCGGGGAGCTGTTTTTT.

The chain recombines TRBV5-4 with TRBJ1-2; D is undetermined. CDR3 length equals 11 residues. CDR1 is SGHNT and CDR2 is YYREEE in the germline V gene (reference sequence). The V end lost 3 bases, the J end lost 12 bases, and 12 bases lay between the germline ends. CDR3 sequence reads: CASSSSGADTF. The CDR3 DNA sequence: TGTGCCAGCAGCTCATCAGGTGCGGACACCTTC.

V and J are TRBV9 and TRBJ1-6; tentative D call: TRBD1 (6 bases). V was pared by 0 bases and J by 6 bases, with 16 bases between. Germline V gene lookup returns CDR1 SGDLS and CDR2 YYNGEE. The CDR3 covers 17 residues. DNA for the CDR3: TGTGCCAGCAGCGTAGAAGTCTGGACAGACAGTAATTCACCCCTCCACTTT. Its translation is CASSVEVWTDSNSPLHF.

This sequence joins TRBV6-5 and TRBJ1-4; perhaps TRBD1 as D (5 bases). The length of the CDR3 is 14 residues. The V end lost 2 bases, the J end lost 6 bases, and 10 bases lay between the germline ends. Germline V gene lookup returns CDR1 MNHEY and CDR2 SVGAGI. The CDR3 sequence: CASSYRGGDEKLFF. CDR3 nucleotide sequence: TGTGCCAGCAGTTACAGGGGAGGGGATGAAAAACTGTTTTTT.

The chain combines TRBV6-1 with TRBJ2-4, with D perhaps TRBD1 (5 bases). Between the trimmed V and J ends, which lost 2 bases and 15 bases, there was a span of 11 bases. This CDR3 contains 11 residues. The V gene's germline CDR1 is MNHNS and CDR2 SASEGT. The CDR3 sequence: CASSELGEGYF. For the CDR3, the DNA is TGTGCCAGCAGTGAATTAGGGGAAGGGTACTTC.

This chain connects TRBV19 to TRBJ2-3, with TRBD2 as a possible D gene (5 bases). This CDR3 is built from 14 residues. V lost 7 bases to trimming and J lost 0 bases, with 11 bases between them. Germline assignment: CDR1 LNHDA and CDR2 SQIVND (reference sequence). CDR3 DNA: TGTGCCAGTACCTCGAGGGCGAGCACAGATACGCAGTATTTT. Translation: CASTSRASTDTQYF.